The sequence of this TCR beta chain was determined in a study of T-cell memory formation after mild COVID-19. TCRdb reprocessed the 5' RACE reads via MiXCR and lists one record per CDR3 protein. This sample yields hundreds of thousands of distinct CDR3 sequences, of which about 20% are seen a single time; roughly 9.1% belongs to the top ten. This sequence was found in an adult woman who had mild COVID-19 (a few samples of this study predate the infection). Cell type and time point are not known. The material sequenced was PBMCs or a T cell subset sorted from them (not recorded which).

The CDR3 coding sequence is TGTGCCAGCAGCCCCAAGGGCGGGAGCTACACCTACGAGCAGTACTTC. Translation: CASSPKGGSYTYEQYF. The chain is built from TRBV7-2 and TRBJ2-7, with TRBD2 matching 7 bases. Germline V gene sequence: CDR1 SGHTA, CDR2 FQGNSA. The CDR3 consists of 16 residues. The ends lost 5 bases at V and 2 bases at J; junction bases unmatched: 12. The full variable domain, with the rest looked up from reference TRBV7-2 and TRBJ2-7, is GAGVSQSPSNKVTEKGKDVELRCDPISGHTALYWYRQSLGQGLEFLIYFQGNSAPDKSGLPSDRFSAERTGGSVSTLTIQRTQQEDSAVYLCASSPKGGSYTYEQYFGPGTRLTVT.